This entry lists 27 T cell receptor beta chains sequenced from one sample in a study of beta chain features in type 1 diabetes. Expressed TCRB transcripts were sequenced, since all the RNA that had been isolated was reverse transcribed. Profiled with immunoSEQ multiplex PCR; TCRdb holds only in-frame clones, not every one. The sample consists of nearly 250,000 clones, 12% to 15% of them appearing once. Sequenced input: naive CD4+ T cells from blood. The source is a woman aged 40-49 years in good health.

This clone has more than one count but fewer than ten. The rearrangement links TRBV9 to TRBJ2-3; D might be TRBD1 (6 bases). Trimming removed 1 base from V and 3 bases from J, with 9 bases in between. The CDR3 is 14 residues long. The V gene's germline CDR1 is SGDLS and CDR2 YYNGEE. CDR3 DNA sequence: TGTGCCAGCAGCGTAACAGGGATTACAGATACGCAGTATTTT. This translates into CASSVTGITDTQYF.

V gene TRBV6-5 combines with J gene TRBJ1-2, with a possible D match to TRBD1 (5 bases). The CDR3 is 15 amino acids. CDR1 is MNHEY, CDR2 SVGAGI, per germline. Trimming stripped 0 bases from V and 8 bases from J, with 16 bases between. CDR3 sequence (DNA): TGTGCCAGCAGTTACTCGGGTCGCAGGGTCGGGGGCTACACCTTC. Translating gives CASSYSGRRVGGYTF.

The CDR3: CASSLSGGVTEAFF. CDR3 nucleotides: TGTGCCAGCAGCTTATCGGGGGGGGTCACTGAAGCTTTCTTT. The chain uses TRBV7-6 and TRBJ1-1; TRBD1 is a possible D gene (5 bases). Trimming removed 2 bases from V and 4 bases from J, with 11 bases in between. This CDR3 region has 14 residues. CDR1 is SGHVS, CDR2 FNYEAQ, per germline.

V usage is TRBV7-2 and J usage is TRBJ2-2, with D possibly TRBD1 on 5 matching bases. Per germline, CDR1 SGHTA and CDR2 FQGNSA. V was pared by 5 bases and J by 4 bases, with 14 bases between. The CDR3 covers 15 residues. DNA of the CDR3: TGTGCCAGCAGCCCCTTGGGGCTACGCACCGGGGAGCTGTTTTTT. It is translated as CASSPLGLRTGELFF.

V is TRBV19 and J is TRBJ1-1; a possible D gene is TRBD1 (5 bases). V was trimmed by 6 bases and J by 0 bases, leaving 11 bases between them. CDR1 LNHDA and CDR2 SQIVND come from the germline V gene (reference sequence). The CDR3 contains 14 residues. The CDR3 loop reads CASRDRGMNTEAFF. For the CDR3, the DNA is TGTGCCAGTAGGGACCGGGGGATGAACACTGAAGCTTTCTTT.

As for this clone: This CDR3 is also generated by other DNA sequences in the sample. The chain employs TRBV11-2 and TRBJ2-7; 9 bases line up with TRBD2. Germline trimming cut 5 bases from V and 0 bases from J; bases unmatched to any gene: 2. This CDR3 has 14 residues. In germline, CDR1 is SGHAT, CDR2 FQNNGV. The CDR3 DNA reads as TGTGCCAGCAGCCCGCGGGGGGGCTCCTACGAGCAGTACTTC. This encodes CASSPRGGSYEQYF. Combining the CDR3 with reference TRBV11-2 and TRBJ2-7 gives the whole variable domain EAGVAQSPRYKIIEKRQSVAFWCNPISGHATLYWYQQILGQGPKLLIQFQNNGVVDDSQLPKDRFSAERLKGVDSTLKIQPAKLEDSAVYLCASSPRGGSYEQYFGPGTRLTVT.

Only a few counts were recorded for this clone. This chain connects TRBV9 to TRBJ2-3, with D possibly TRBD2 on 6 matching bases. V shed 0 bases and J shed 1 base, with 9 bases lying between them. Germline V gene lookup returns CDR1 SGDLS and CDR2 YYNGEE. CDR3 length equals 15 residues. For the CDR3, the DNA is TGTGCCAGCAGCGTAGGGGGGGACCGCACAGATACGCAGTATTTT. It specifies CASSVGGDRTDTQYF. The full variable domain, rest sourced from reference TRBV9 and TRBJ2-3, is DSGVTQTPKHLITATGQRVTLRCSPRSGDLSVYWYQQSLDQGLQFLIQYYNGEERAKGNILERFSAQQFPDLHSELNLSSLELGDSALYFCASSVGGDRTDTQYFGPGTRLTVL.

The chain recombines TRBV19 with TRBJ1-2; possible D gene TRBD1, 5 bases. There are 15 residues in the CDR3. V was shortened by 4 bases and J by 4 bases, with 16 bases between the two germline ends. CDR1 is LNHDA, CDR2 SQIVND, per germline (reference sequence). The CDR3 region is CASSTSGLFFYGYTF. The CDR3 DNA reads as TGTGCCAGTAGTACGTCGGGACTTTTTTTCTATGGCTACACCTTC.

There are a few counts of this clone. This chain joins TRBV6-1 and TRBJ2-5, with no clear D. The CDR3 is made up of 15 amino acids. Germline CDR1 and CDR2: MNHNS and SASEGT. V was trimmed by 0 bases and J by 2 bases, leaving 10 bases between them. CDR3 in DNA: TGTGCCAGCAGTGAAGCGCTGGCCAGGCAAGAGACCCAGTACTTC. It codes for CASSEALARQETQYF.

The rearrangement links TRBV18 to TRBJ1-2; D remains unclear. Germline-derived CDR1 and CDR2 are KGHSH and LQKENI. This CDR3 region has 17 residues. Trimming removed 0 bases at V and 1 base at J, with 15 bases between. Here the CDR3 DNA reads TGTGCCAGCTCACCACCGCGCGGAGAGGGCCTTAACTATGGCTACACCTTC. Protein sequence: CASSPPRGEGLNYGYTF.

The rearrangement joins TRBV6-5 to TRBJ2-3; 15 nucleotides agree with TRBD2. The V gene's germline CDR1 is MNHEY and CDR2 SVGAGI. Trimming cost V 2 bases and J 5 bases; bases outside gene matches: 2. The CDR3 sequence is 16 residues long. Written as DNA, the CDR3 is TGTGCCAGCAGTTACCAGGGACTAGCGGGGGGAGATACGCAGTATTTT. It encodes CASSYQGLAGGDTQYF.

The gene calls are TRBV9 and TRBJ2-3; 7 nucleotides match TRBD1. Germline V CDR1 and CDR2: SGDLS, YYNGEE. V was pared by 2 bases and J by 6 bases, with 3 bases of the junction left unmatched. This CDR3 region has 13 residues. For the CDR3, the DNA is TGTGCCAGCAGCGTGAGACAGGGCGATACGCAGTATTTT. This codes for CASSVRQGDTQYF.

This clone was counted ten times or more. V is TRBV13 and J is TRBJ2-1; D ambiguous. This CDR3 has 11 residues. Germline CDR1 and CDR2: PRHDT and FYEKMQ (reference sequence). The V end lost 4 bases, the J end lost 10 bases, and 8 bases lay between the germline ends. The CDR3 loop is CASSSVFEQFF. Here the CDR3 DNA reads TGTGCCAGCAGCTCGGTCTTCGAGCAGTTCTTC.

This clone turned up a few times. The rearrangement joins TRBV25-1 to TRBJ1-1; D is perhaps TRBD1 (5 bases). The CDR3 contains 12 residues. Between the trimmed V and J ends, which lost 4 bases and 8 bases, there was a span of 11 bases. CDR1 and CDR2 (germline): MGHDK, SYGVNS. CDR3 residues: CASSGQFLEAFF. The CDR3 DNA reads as TGTGCCAGCAGTGGACAGTTTTTAGAAGCTTTCTTT.

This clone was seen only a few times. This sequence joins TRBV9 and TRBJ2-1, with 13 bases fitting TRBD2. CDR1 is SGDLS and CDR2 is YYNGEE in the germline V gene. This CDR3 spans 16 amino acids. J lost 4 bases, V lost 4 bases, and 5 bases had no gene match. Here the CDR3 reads CASSPSTSGGYNEQFF. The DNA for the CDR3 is TGTGCCAGCAGCCCCTCGACTAGCGGGGGGTACAATGAGCAGTTCTTC.

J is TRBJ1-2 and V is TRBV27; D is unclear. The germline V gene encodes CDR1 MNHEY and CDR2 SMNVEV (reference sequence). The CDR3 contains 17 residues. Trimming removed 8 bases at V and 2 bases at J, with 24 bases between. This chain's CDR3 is CASALRPPTGFNYGYTF. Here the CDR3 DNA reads TGTGCCAGCGCGCTAAGGCCCCCGACGGGATTCAACTATGGCTACACCTTC.

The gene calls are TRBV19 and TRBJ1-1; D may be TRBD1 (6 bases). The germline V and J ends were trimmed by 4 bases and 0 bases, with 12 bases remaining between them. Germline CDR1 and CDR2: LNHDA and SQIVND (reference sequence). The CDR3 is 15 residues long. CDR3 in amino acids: CASSNLGQMNTEAFF. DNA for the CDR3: TGTGCCAGTAGTAACCTCGGACAGATGAACACTGAAGCTTTCTTT.

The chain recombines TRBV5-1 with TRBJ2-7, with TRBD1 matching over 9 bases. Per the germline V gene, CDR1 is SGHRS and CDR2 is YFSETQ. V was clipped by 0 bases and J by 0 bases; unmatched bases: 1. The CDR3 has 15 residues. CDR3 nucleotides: TGCGCCAGCAGCTTGGGACAGGGGGTCTCCTACGAGCAGTACTTC. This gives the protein CASSLGQGVSYEQYF. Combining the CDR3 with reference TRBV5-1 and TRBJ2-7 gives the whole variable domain KAGVTQTPRYLIKTRGQQVTLSCSPISGHRSVSWYQQTPGQGLQFLFEYFSETQRNKGNFPGRFSGRQFSNSRSEMNVSTLELGDSALYLCASSLGQGVSYEQYFGPGTRLTVT.

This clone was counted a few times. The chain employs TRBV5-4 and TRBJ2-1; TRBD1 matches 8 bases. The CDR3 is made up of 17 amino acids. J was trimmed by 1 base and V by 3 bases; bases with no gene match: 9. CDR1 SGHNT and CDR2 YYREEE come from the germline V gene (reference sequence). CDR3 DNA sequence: TGTGCCAGCAGCTCGGACGGACAGGGTAGGTCCTACAATGAGCAGTTCTTC. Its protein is CASSSDGQGRSYNEQFF. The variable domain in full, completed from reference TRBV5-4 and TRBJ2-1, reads ETGVTQSPTHLIKTRGQQVTLRCSSQSGHNTVSWYQQALGQGPQFIFQYYREEENGRGNFPPRFSGLQFPNYSSELNVNALELDDSALYLCASSSDGQGRSYNEQFFGPGTRLTVL.

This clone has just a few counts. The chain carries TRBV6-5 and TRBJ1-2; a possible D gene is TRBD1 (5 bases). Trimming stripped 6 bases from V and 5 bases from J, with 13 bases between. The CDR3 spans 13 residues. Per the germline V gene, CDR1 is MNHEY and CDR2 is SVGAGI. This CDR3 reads CASRQDALYGYTF. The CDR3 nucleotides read TGTGCCAGCAGACAGGACGCATTGTATGGCTACACCTTC.

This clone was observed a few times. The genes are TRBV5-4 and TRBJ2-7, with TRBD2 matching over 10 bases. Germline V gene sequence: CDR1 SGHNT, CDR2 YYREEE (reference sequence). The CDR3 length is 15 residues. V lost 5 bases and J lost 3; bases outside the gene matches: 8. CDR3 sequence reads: CASRPSSGGFYEQYF. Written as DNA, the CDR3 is TGTGCCAGCAGACCCAGTAGCGGGGGGTTCTACGAGCAGTACTTC.

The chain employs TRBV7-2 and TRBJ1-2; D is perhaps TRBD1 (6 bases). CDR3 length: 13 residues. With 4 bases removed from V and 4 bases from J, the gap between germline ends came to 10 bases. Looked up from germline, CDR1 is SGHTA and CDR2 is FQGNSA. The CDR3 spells CASSSTGRYGYTF. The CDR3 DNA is TGTGCCAGCAGCTCCACAGGGCGCTATGGCTACACCTTC.

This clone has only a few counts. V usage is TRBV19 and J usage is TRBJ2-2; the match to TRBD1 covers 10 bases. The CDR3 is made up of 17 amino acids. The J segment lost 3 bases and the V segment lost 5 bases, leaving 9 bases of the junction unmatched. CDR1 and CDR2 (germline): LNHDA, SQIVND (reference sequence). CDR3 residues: CASSPTPGQGYTGELFF. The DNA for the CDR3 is TGTGCCAGTAGTCCCACACCGGGACAGGGGTACACCGGGGAGCTGTTTTTT.

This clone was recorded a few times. As DNA, the CDR3 is TGTGCCAGCAGCCCAGATCGAGGCGGCTATGGCTACACCTTC. Protein product: CASSPDRGGYGYTF. V gene TRBV7-8 combines with J gene TRBJ1-2; D unclear. This CDR3 is 14 amino acids long. Deletions cut 5 bases from V and 4 bases from J, with 14 bases between. CDR1 and CDR2 from the germline V gene are SGHVS and FQNEAQ.

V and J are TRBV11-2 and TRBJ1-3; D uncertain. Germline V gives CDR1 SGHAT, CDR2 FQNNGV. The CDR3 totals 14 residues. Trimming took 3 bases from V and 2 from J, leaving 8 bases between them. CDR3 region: CASSLREAGNTIYF. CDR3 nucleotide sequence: TGTGCCAGCAGCTTGCGGGAAGCTGGAAACACCATATATTTT. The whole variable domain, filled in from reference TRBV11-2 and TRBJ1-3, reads EAGVAQSPRYKIIEKRQSVAFWCNPISGHATLYWYQQILGQGPKLLIQFQNNGVVDDSQLPKDRFSAERLKGVDSTLKIQPAKLEDSAVYLCASSLREAGNTIYFGEGSWLTVV.

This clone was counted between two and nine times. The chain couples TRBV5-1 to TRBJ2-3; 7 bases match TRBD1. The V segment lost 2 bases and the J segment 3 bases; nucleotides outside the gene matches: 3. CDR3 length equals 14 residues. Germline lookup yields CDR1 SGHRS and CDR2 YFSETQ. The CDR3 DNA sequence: TGCGCCAGCAGCTTACAGGGGTTTACAGATACGCAGTATTTT. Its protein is CASSLQGFTDTQYF.

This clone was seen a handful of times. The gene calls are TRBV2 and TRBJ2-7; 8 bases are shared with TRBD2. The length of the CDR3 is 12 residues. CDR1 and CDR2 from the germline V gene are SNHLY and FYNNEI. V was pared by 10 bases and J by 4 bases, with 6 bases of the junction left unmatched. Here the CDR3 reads CANSGLAYEQYF. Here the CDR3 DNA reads TGTGCCAACTCTGGACTAGCTTACGAGCAGTACTTC.